Shown below are 22 T cell receptor beta chains from a single sample sequenced in a study of PD-L1 blockade in urothelial cancer (dated by TCRdb to about 2017). Library generation was performed with the immunoSEQ multiplex PCR assay. TCRdb took over this immuneACCESS table, retaining in-frame rearrangements with V and J assigned. Such tables are incomplete; in checked studies, under half of the missing clones stem from an unresolved V gene, and the remainder is unexplained. The sample table shows about 37,000 clones, and about 79% are seen once. Around 19% of the sample lies in the top ten. The sequences come from PBMCs, collected around atezolizumab (anti-PD-L1) treatment. The receptor source for this set is a man aged 60 to 69 with urothelial cancer.

This clone has a handful of counts. The V call is TRBV5-1, the J call TRBJ1-4, with 12 bases identical to TRBD1. This CDR3 comprises 18 residues. Germline assignment: CDR1 SGHRS and CDR2 YFSETQ. The junction had 7 bases not matched to a gene; V was cut back by 0 bases and J by 4 bases. The CDR3 DNA sequence: TGCGCCAGCAGCTTGGGGGACAGGGGGCTTCTTGGTAATGAAAAACTGTTTTTT. Residues: CASSLGDRGLLGNEKLFF.

This sequence joins TRBV7-8 and TRBJ2-7; maybe TRBD1 (5 bases). This CDR3 is built from 15 residues. Germline values: CDR1 SGHVS, CDR2 FQNEAQ. The V end lost 5 bases, the J end lost 3 bases, and 17 bases lay between the germline ends. The DNA of the CDR3 is TGTGCCAGCAGCCCGGACACTCAAGGCATCTACGAGCAGTACTTC. As protein: CASSPDTQGIYEQYF.

This chain joins TRBV5-1 and TRBJ2-7; 10 nucleotides match TRBD1. The CDR3 contains 15 residues. Losses at the gene ends were 4 bases for V and 5 bases for J; bases not matched to a gene: 9. The germline V gene encodes CDR1 SGHRS and CDR2 YFSETQ. The CDR3 protein is CASSQTGTGVNEQYF. CDR3 bases: TGCGCCAGCAGCCAAACCGGGACAGGGGTTAACGAGCAGTACTTC.

This clone was seen a handful of times. The chain carries TRBV9 and TRBJ2-2; no clear D gene. V lost 4 bases and J 6 bases, leaving 13 bases between the germline ends. The germline V gene has CDR1 SGDLS and CDR2 YYNGEE. The CDR3 contains 14 residues. The CDR3 reads CASSPQVGSGELFF. The DNA of the CDR3 is TGTGCCAGCAGCCCTCAGGTTGGGTCCGGGGAGCTGTTTTTT.

The rearrangement uses TRBV6-4 and TRBJ1-4, with a possible D match to TRBD1 (6 bases). The CDR3 is 13 residues long. V shed 11 bases and J shed 3 bases, with 13 bases lying between them. Germline CDR1 reads MRHNA; CDR2 reads SNTAGT. The CDR3 nucleotides are TGTGCCGAAAATCAGGGGTCTAATGAAAAACTGTTTTTT. The encoded protein is CAENQGSNEKLFF.

This chain joins TRBV7-2 and TRBJ1-6; no reliable D call. The V gene's germline CDR1 is SGHTA and CDR2 FQGNSA. Trimming shortened V by 4 bases and J by 8 bases, and 15 bases separated the two germline ends. The CDR3 runs 15 residues. The CDR3 sequence: CASSSRAGGDSPLHF. The CDR3 region has the DNA TGTGCCAGCAGCTCGAGGGCCGGTGGGGATTCACCCCTCCACTTT.

The rearrangement uses TRBV30 and TRBJ1-1; TRBD1 aligns across 8 bases. This CDR3 spans 15 amino acids. Germline loops: CDR1 GTSNPN, CDR2 SVGIG (reference sequence). The V gene end was trimmed by 1 base and the J gene end by 12 bases; junction bases not matched to a gene: 16. CDR3 sequence: CAWSEKPPGQGWPFF. CDR3 nucleotides: TGTGCCTGGAGTGAAAAACCCCCCGGACAGGGTTGGCCTTTCTTT.

V gene TRBV5-4 combines with J gene TRBJ2-1, with D perhaps matching TRBD2 (6 bases). Trimming removed 0 bases at V and 5 bases at J, with 9 bases between. The length of the CDR3 is 14 residues. CDR1 and CDR2 (germline): SGHNT, YYREEE (reference sequence). The CDR3 DNA reads TGTGCCAGCAGCTTGGGACTAGAGGACAATGAGCAGTTCTTC. Protein: CASSLGLEDNEQFF.

This clone came up a few times. The chain uses TRBV5-1 and TRBJ1-6; TRBD1 matches at 8 bases. This CDR3 has 14 residues. V was pared by 1 base and J by 12 bases, with 6 bases of the junction left unmatched. The germline V gene has CDR1 SGHRS and CDR2 YFSETQ. The DNA for the CDR3 is TGCGCCAGCAGCTTGTTGGAACAGGGGGTACCCCTCCACTTT. Protein sequence: CASSLLEQGVPLHF.

This chain connects TRBV19 to TRBJ1-6; 7 nucleotides match TRBD1. With V trimmed by 10 bases and J by 6 bases, 12 bases remained unmatched. This CDR3 comprises 15 residues. Per the germline V gene, CDR1 is LNHDA and CDR2 is SQIVND (reference sequence). The CDR3 spells CATRLKGQLNSPLHF. As DNA, the CDR3 is TGTGCCACACGGCTCAAGGGACAGCTTAATTCACCCCTCCACTTT.

V and J are TRBV5-1 and TRBJ1-2, with TRBD1 identical over 9 bases. The germline V gene encodes CDR1 SGHRS and CDR2 YFSETQ. The CDR3 contains 14 residues. Trimming took 4 bases from V and 6 from J; bases not matched to a gene: 7. CDR3: CASSPGQGYDGYTF. In nucleotides, the CDR3 is TGCGCCAGCAGCCCGGGACAGGGTTACGATGGCTACACCTTC.

This clone was detected a few times. Written as DNA, the CDR3 is TGTGCCAGCAGTAAGGGACAGGGGAAAGAGACCCAGTACTTC. This codes for CASSKGQGKETQYF. This chain links TRBV2 with TRBJ2-5; 10 bases fit TRBD1. Trimming took 5 bases from V and 3 from J; bases not matched to a gene: 3. This CDR3 contains 14 residues. Germline V gives CDR1 SNHLY, CDR2 FYNNEI.

The chain joins TRBV27 to TRBJ1-6; 7 bases match TRBD1. The CDR3 spans 14 residues. CDR1 and CDR2 from the germline V gene are MNHEY and SMNVEV (reference sequence). V was pared by 7 bases and J by 10 bases, with 10 bases of the junction left unmatched. CDR3 bases: TGTGCCAGCAAAATCCGACAGGGCCAATCACCCCTCCACTTT. It codes for CASKIRQGQSPLHF.

The sample holds one count of this clone. This sequence joins TRBV6-5 and TRBJ2-7; D is possibly TRBD2 (6 bases). The CDR3 runs to 16 residues. Per germline, CDR1 MNHEY and CDR2 SVGAGI. The V end was cut by 4 bases, the J end by 3 bases, with 19 bases between. CDR3 DNA sequence: TGTGCCAGCAGTTCGGCCAGGAGGGGCCCCGTCTACGAGCAGTACTTC. This sequence encodes CASSSARRGPVYEQYF.

The CDR3 sequence is CASSTDRGHTGELFF. For the CDR3, the DNA is TGTGCCAGTAGTACGGACAGGGGGCACACCGGGGAGCTGTTTTTT. The chain couples TRBV19 to TRBJ2-2; 11 bases match TRBD1. The V gene end was trimmed by 4 bases and the J gene end by 3 bases; junction bases not matched to a gene: 1. The CDR3 totals 15 residues. Germline V gene sequence: CDR1 LNHDA, CDR2 SQIVND (reference sequence).

This chain joins TRBV10-2 and TRBJ1-2; D uncertain. The CDR3 is 14 residues long. V was trimmed by 3 bases and J by 8 bases, leaving 16 bases between them. Germline loops: CDR1 WSHSY, CDR2 SAAADI. The CDR3 DNA is TGCGCCAGCAGTGATATGAGGCGCCGCCAAGGCTACACCTTC. It is translated as CASSDMRRRQGYTF.

CDR3 in DNA: TGTGCCAGCAGCCCACAGGGGACGTCCTACGAGCAGTACTTC. It specifies CASSPQGTSYEQYF. The chain combines TRBV7-9 with TRBJ2-7; 7 bases align to TRBD1. CDR1 is SEHNR and CDR2 is FQNEAQ in the germline V gene (reference sequence). This CDR3 comprises 14 residues. The V segment lost 5 bases and the J segment 1 base; nucleotides outside the gene matches: 5. Drawing the rest from reference TRBV7-9 and TRBJ2-7, the complete variable domain is DTGVSQNPRHKITKRGQNVTFRCDPISEHNRLYWYRQTLGQGPEFLTYFQNEAQLEKSRLLSDRFSAERPKGSFSTLEIQRTEQGDSAMYLCASSPQGTSYEQYFGPGTRLTVT.

This clone was counted only a few times. This sequence joins TRBV6-1 and TRBJ1-2; TRBD1 is a possible D gene (5 bases). V lost 5 bases, J lost 2 bases, and 12 bases lay in between. CDR1 and CDR2 from the germline V gene are MNHNS and SASEGT. CDR3 size: 14 residues. Written as DNA, the CDR3 is TGTGCCAGCAGTTCTTGGGGGGGGAACTATGGCTACACCTTC. Translation gives CASSSWGGNYGYTF.

The rearrangement links TRBV11-2 to TRBJ2-7; 11 bases are shared with TRBD1. The CDR3 contains 15 residues. Germline CDR1 is SGHAT and CDR2 is FQNNGV. The J segment lost 0 bases and the V segment lost 5 bases, leaving 3 bases of the junction unmatched. In DNA, the CDR3 is TGTGCCAGCAGCGATGGGACAGGGGGCTCCTACGAGCAGTACTTC. Residues: CASSDGTGGSYEQYF.

V gene TRBV25-1 combines with J gene TRBJ1-4, with a weak D call TRBD1 (5 bases). Trimming pared 3 bases from V and 1 base from J, leaving 12 bases between. Germline V CDR1 and CDR2: MGHDK, SYGVNS. The CDR3 contains 16 residues. CDR3 sequence (DNA): TGTGCCAGCAGTGATAGTATCGGGGGAACTAATGAAAAACTGTTTTTT. This gives the protein CASSDSIGGTNEKLFF. Filled out from reference TRBV25-1 and TRBJ1-4, the complete variable domain reads EADIYQTPRYLVIGTGKKITLECSQTMGHDKMYWYQQDPGMELHLIHYSYGVNSTEKGDLSSESTVSRIRTEHFPLTLESARPSHTSQYLCASSDSIGGTNEKLFFGSGTQLSVL.

The chain couples TRBV19 to TRBJ2-3; D unclear. The CDR3 is 11 residues long. The V gene's germline CDR1 is LNHDA and CDR2 SQIVND (reference sequence). V shed 7 bases and J shed 6 bases, with 8 bases lying between them. Here the CDR3 DNA reads TGTGCCAGTAATGTCGTGGATACGCAGTATTTT. Its protein product is CASNVVDTQYF.

This chain uses TRBV5-1 with TRBJ2-2; TRBD2 might be the D (6 bases). Germline CDR1 SGHRS, CDR2 YFSETQ. The CDR3 extends over 15 amino acids. The germline V and J ends were trimmed by 3 bases and 1 base, with 10 bases remaining between them. CDR3 loop: CASSWGDRNTGELFF. The CDR3 DNA reads as TGCGCCAGCAGCTGGGGGGACCGGAACACCGGGGAGCTGTTTTTT.